What follows describes a single T cell receptor beta chain. Its antigen remains unknown. CDR1 SGHTA and CDR2 FQGNSA come from the germline V gene. The CDR3 contains 17 residues. With V trimmed by 3 bases and J by 0 bases, 5 bases remained unmatched. This entry is derived from a study of CD4 T cells in relation to SARS-CoV-2 and coronaviruses. General study points: SARS-CoV-2-driven expansion was significantly weaker in crossreactive than monoreactive clones.

Using immunoSEQ multiplex PCR, the repertoire was profiled, and TCRdb retains in-frame clones only, with some absent. The table has about 68,000 clones, more than 85% seen once. Unexposed donor CD4+ T cells date from about 2011-2018, before the COVID-19 pandemic. The rearrangement joins TRBV7-2 to TRBJ2-4; 10 positions match TRBD1. This clonotype originated in a human donor in good health. Sequencing was carried out using naive CD4+ T cells from PBMCs. The subset was: naive CD4+ T cells isolated by negative enrichment. In DNA form, the CDR3 reads TGTGCCAGCAGCTTTATGACAGGGGGCGAAGCCAAAAACATTCAGTACTTC. This encodes CASSFMTGGEAKNIQYF.